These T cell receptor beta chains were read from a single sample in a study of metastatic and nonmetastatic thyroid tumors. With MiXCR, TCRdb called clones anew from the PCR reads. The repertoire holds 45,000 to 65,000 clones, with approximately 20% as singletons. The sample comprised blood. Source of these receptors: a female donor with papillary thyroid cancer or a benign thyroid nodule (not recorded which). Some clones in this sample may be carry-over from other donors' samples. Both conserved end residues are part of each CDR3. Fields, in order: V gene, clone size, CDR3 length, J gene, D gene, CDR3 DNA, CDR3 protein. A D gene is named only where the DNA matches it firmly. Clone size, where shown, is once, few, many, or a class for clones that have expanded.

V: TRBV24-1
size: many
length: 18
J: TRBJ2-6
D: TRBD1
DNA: TGTGCCACCAGTGACTACGACAGGGGGCTCGAGGGGGCCAACGTCCTGACTTTC
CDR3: CATSDYDRGLEGANVLTF

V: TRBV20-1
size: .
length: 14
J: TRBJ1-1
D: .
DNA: TGCAGTGCCGTTGACCTCGGGTTGAACACTGAAGCTGTCTTT
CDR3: CSAVDLGLNTEAVF

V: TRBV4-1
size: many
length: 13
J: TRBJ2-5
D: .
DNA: TGCGCCAGCAGCCAAGGAGGGGTAGAGACCCAGTACTTC
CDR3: CASSQGGVETQYF

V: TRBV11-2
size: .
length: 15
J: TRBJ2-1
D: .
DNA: TGTGCCAGCAGCAGCGAGACAGAGACCTACAATGAGCAGTTCTTC
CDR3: CASSSETETYNEQFF

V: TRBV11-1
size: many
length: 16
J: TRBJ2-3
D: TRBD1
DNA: TGTGCCAGCAGACCATTTCAGGGGGCGAGCACAGATACGCAGTATTTT
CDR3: CASRPFQGASTDTQYF

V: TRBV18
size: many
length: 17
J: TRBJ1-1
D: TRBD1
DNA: TGTGCCAGCTCACCAAATCAGGGGGCTTTTTTAAACACTGAAGCTTTCTTT
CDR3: CASSPNQGAFLNTEAFF

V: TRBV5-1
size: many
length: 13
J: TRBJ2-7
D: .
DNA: TGCGCCAGCAGCTCAATCCGGGACTACGAGCAGTACTTC
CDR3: CASSSIRDYEQYF

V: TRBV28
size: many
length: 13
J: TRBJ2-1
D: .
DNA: TGTGCCAGCACCGTTCAGGGTAGGAATGAGCAGTTCTTC
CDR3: CASTVQGRNEQFF

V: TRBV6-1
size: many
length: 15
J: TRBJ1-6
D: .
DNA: TGTGCCAGCAGTGCCGGGGCCTTGGGCAATTCACCCCTCCACTTT
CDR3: CASSAGALGNSPLHF

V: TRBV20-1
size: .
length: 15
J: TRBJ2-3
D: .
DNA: TGCAGTGCTGGTGGCGGCGTGTCGATAACAGATACGCAGTATTTT
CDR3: CSAGGGVSITDTQYF

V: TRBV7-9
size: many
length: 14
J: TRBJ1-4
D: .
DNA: TGTGCCAGCAGACCACCGGGAGCGAATGAAAAACTGTTTTTT
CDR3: CASRPPGANEKLFF

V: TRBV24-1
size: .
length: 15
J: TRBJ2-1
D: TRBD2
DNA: TGTGCCACCATTGTCCAGACTAGCGGGAGTGCTGAGCAGTTCTTC
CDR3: CATIVQTSGSAEQFF

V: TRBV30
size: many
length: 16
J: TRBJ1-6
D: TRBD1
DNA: TGTGCCTGGAGGATACAGGGGGCGACCTATAATTCACCCCTCCACTTT
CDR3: CAWRIQGATYNSPLHF

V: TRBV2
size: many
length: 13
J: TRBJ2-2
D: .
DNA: TGTGCCAGGCGGGCAGCGAACACCGGGGAGCTGTTTTTT
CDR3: CARRAANTGELFF

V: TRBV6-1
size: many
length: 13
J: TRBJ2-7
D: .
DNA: TGTGCCAGCACGGCGGAGGGGGTCGCCGAGCAGTACTTC
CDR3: CASTAEGVAEQYF

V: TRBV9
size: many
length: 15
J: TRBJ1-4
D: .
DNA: TGTGCCAGCAGCGGAACCGGGACCATCAATGAAAAACTGTTTTTT
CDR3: CASSGTGTINEKLFF

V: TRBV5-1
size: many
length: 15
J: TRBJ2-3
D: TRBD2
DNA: TGCGCCAGCAGCTTGGGGCTAGCGGGAACAGATACGCAGTATTTT
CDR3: CASSLGLAGTDTQYF

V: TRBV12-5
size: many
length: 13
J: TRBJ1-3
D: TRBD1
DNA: TGTGCTAGTGGAGGACAGGGGGGGCACACCATATATTTT
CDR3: CASGGQGGHTIYF

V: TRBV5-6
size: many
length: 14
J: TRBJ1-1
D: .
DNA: TGTGCCAGCACCGAGGCAGGACGGAACACTGAAGCTTTCTTT
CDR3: CASTEAGRNTEAFF

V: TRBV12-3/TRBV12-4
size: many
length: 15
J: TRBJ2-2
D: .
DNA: TGTGCCAGCACCCCTGGAGGTCGAATCACCGGGGAGCTGTTTTTT
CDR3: CASTPGGRITGELFF

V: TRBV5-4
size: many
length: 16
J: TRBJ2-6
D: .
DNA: TGTGCCAGCAAATCCCGATGGAGCTCTGGGGCCAACGTCCTGACTTTC
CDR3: CASKSRWSSGANVLTF

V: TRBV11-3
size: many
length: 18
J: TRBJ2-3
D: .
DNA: TGTGCCAGCAGCTCACTAGGGGGGCTAGCGGACGACACAGATACGCAGTATTTT
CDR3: CASSSLGGLADDTDTQYF

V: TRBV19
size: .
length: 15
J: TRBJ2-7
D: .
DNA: TGTGCCAGTAATCCCGGGGACGGGAGCTCCTACGAGCAGTACTTC
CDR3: CASNPGDGSSYEQYF

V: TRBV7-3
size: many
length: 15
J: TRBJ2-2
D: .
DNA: TGTGCCAGCAGCTTAATCGAGGGAGCTAACGGGGAGCTGTTTTTT
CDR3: CASSLIEGANGELFF

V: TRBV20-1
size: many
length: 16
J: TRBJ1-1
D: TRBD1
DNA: TGCAGTGCTGCGGACAGGGGCCCTAAAATGAACACTGAAGCTTTCTTT
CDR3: CSAADRGPKMNTEAFF

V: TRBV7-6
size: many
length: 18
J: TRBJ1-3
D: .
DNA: TGTGCCAGCAGCCACGGGTGGGGAGTTACAGGGTCGTCAAACACCATATATTTT
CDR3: CASSHGWGVTGSSNTIYF

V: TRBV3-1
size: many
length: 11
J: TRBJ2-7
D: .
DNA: TGTGCCAGCAGCCAATCCTACGAGCAGTACTTC
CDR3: CASSQSYEQYF

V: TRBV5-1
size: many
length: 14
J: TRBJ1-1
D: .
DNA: TGCGCCAGCAGCTTGGCAGGGGCGAACACTGAAGCTTTCTTT
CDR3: CASSLAGANTEAFF

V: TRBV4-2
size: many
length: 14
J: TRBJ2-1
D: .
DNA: TGTGCCAGCAGCCGGGGGGGCGCAAGCAATGAGCAGTTCTTC
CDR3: CASSRGGASNEQFF

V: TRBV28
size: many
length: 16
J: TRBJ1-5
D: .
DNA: TGTGCCAGCAGTTTAGGACTCCCGGAGGGCAATCAGCCCCAGCATTTT
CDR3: CASSLGLPEGNQPQHF

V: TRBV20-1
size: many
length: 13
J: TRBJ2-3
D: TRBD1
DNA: TGCAGTGCTAGGTTTCAGGGGGCAGATACGCAGTATTTT
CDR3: CSARFQGADTQYF

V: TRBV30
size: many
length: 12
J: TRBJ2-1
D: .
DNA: TGTGCCCTAAGGGCAGGGTACAATGAGCAGTTCTTC
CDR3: CALRAGYNEQFF

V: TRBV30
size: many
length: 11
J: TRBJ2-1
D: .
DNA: TGTGCGGAGGGGGACTACAATGAGCAGTTCTTC
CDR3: CAEGDYNEQFF

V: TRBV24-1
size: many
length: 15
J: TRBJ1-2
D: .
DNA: TGTGCCACTACCTTTTCTGTCGGCAGCAACTATGGCTACACCTTC
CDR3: CATTFSVGSNYGYTF

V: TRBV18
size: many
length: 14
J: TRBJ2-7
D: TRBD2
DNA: TGTGCCAGCTCACTGGCTAGCGGGACCTACGAGCAGTACTTC
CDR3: CASSLASGTYEQYF

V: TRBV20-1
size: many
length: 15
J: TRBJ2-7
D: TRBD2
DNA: TGCAGTGCTAGAGGGACTAGCGGGGACTCCTGCGAGCAGTACTTC
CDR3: CSARGTSGDSCEQYF

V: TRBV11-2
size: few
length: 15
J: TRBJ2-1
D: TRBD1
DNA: TGTGCCAGCATCTCCGGACAGGGGTACAACAGTGAGCAGTTCTTC
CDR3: CASISGQGYNSEQFF

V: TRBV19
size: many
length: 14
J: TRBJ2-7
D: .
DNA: TGTGCCAGTAGTATGACGTGGAGCTCCTACGAGCAGTACTTC
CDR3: CASSMTWSSYEQYF

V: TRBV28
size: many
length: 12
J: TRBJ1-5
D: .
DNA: TGTGCCAGCACCGGCGGTGATCAGCCCCAGCATTTT
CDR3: CASTGGDQPQHF

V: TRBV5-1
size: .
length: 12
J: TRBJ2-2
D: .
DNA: TGCGCCAGCAGCTTTCCCACCGGGGAGCTGTTTTTT
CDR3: CASSFPTGELFF

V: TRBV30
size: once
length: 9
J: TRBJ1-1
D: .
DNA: TGTGCCTCTCTCCCTGAAGCTTTCTTT
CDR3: CASLPEAFF

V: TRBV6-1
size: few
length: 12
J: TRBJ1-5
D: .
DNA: TGTGCCAGTCAGGGGATAGGTCAGCCCCAGCATTTT
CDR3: CASQGIGQPQHF

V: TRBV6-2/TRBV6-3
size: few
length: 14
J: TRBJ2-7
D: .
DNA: TGTGCCATCAACACCAGGGACCACTCCTACGAGCAGTACTTC
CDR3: CAINTRDHSYEQYF

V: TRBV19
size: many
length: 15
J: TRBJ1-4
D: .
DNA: TGTGCCAGCGCCGACCCAGCGCCGTATAATGAAAAACTGTTTTTT
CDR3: CASADPAPYNEKLFF

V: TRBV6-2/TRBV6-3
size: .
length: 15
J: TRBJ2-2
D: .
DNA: TGTGCCAGCCTCTTCAGCTTGGTCGGCACCGGGGAGCTGTTTTTT
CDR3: CASLFSLVGTGELFF